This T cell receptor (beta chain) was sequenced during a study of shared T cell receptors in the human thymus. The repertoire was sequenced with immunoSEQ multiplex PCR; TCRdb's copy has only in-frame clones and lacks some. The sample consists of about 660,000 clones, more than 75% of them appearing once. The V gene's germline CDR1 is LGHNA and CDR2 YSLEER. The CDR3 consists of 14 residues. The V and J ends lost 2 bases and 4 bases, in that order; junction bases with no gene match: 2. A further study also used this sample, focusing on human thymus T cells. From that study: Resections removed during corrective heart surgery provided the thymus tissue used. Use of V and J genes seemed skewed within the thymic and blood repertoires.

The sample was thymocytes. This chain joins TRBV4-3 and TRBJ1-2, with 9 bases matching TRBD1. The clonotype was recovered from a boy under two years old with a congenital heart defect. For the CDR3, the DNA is TGCGCCAGCAGCCAACGGGACAGGGTCTATGGCTACACCTTC. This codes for CASSQRDRVYGYTF.